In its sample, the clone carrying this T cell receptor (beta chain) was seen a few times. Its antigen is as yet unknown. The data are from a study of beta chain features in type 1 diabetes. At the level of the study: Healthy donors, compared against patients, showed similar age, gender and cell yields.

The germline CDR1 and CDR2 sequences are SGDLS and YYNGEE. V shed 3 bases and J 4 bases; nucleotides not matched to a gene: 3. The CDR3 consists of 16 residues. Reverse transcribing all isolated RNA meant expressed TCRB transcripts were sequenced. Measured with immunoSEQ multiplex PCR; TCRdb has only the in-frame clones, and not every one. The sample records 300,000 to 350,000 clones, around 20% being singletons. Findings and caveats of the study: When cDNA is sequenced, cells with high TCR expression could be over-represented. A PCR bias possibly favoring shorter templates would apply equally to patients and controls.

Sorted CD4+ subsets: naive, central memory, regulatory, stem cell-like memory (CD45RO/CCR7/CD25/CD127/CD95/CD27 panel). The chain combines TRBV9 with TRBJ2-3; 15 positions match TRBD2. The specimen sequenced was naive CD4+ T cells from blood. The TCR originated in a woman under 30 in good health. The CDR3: CASSEGLAGGSDTQYF. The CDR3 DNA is TGTGCCAGCAGCGAGGGACTAGCGGGGGGTTCAGATACGCAGTATTTT.